These 20 T cell receptor beta chains originate from one sample sequenced in a study of blood T cell repertoires in COVID-19. TCRdb's copy holds only in-frame clones and misses some; the assay was immunoSEQ multiplex PCR. Found here are over 150,000 clones, over 75% of them singletons; the top ten hold 26%. The sequenced material came from peripheral blood. These receptors all come from a woman in her seventies with acute or convalescent COVID-19.

This chain joins TRBV29-1 and TRBJ1-1; TRBD1 might be the D (6 bases). Trimming left V 6 bases short and J 1 base short, with 15 bases between. Germline values: CDR1 SQVTM, CDR2 ANQGSEA. There are 14 residues in the CDR3. The CDR3 loop is CSVKNRDANTEAFF. In DNA form, the CDR3 reads TGCAGCGTGAAAAACAGGGATGCGAACACTGAAGCTTTCTTT.

The chain has TRBV5-8 and TRBJ1-6, with D perhaps TRBD1 (5 bases). Germline CDR1 is SGHTS and CDR2 is YDEGEE. This CDR3 is built from 16 residues. Between the trimmed V and J ends, which lost 1 base and 6 bases, there was a span of 14 bases. As DNA, the CDR3 is TGTGCCAGCAGCTTGTACGTCGGACAAACTAATTCACCCCTCCACTTT. This gives the protein CASSLYVGQTNSPLHF.

The chain links TRBV7-8 to TRBJ2-1; a possible D gene is TRBD2 (5 bases). The length of the CDR3 is 12 residues. With 5 bases removed from V and 10 bases from J, the gap between germline ends came to 12 bases. The germline CDR1 and CDR2 sequences are SGHVS and FQNEAQ. CDR3 nucleotide sequence: TGTGCCAGCAGCCCCCCGGGGTCAGAGCAGTTCTTC. Its translation: CASSPPGSEQFF.

A remark on this clone: The junction departs from the called germline gene at one end, perhaps through a read error. The chain recombines TRBV30 with TRBJ1-2, with 7 bases lining up with TRBD1. CDR1 is GTSNPN and CDR2 is SVGIG in the germline V gene (reference sequence). The CDR3 runs to 20 residues. The CDR3 coding sequence is TGTGCCTGGAGCGAAAAGGTCGGACCTAAAAGTGCAAGGGGGCGGTATGCCTACACCTTC. Translating gives CAWSEKVGPKSARGRYAYTF. Variable domain in full (rest from reference TRBV30 and TRBJ1-2): SQTIHQWPATLVQPVGSPLSLECTVEGTSNPNLYWYRQAAGRGLQLLFYSVGIGQISSEVPQNLSASRPQDRQFILSSKKLLLSDSGFYLCAWSEKVGPKSARGRYAYTFGSGTRLTVV.

The genes are TRBV30 and TRBJ2-5, with unresolved D. CDR3 length: 11 amino acids. Germline assignment: CDR1 GTSNPN and CDR2 SVGIG (reference sequence). Between the trimmed V and J ends, which lost 6 bases and 5 bases, there was a span of 10 bases. CDR3 coding DNA: TGTGCCTGTATACAGTGGGAGACCCAGTACTTC. Translated, it gives CACIQWETQYF.

J is TRBJ2-6 and V is TRBV28, with TRBD2 as a possible D gene (6 bases). Between the trimmed V and J ends, which lost 5 bases and 1 base, there was a span of 9 bases. From germline, CDR1 is MDHEN and CDR2 SYDVKM. The CDR3 has 15 amino acids. The CDR3 sequence: CASSTGGSGANVLTF. In DNA form, the CDR3 reads TGTGCCAGCAGTACAGGAGGGTCTGGGGCCAACGTCCTGACTTTC.

V and J are TRBV19 and TRBJ2-5; D ambiguous. Germline V gene sequence: CDR1 LNHDA, CDR2 SQIVND (reference sequence). V gave up 3 bases and J gave up 2 bases, with 7 bases separating them. The CDR3 is 13 residues long. CDR3 in amino acids: CASSISVQETQYF. The CDR3 DNA reads as TGTGCCAGTAGTATTTCCGTTCAAGAGACCCAGTACTTC.

This clone was detected only a few times. V usage is TRBV2 and J usage is TRBJ2-7, with 10 bases matching TRBD2. CDR1 and CDR2 (germline): SNHLY, FYNNEI. The CDR3 is made up of 14 amino acids. The V and J ends lost 6 bases and 6 bases, in that order; junction bases with no gene match: 8. In nucleotides, the CDR3 is TGTGCCAGCAGGTCCCAAAGCGGGAGGGGCGAGCAGTACTTC. Translating gives CASRSQSGRGEQYF.

V is TRBV4-2 and J is TRBJ1-2; 8 bases are a match to TRBD1. The germline CDR1 and CDR2 sequences are LGHNA and YNFKEQ. This CDR3 contains 16 residues. V lost 0 bases, J lost 3 bases, and 6 bases stayed unmatched. CDR3 sequence (DNA): TGTGCCAGCAGCCAAGATATCAGGGGGCGCGACTATGGCTACACCTTC. It specifies CASSQDIRGRDYGYTF.

This chain uses TRBV29-1 with TRBJ2-1; D is unclear. CDR3 size: 11 residues. Trimming pared 3 bases from V and 11 bases from J, leaving 11 bases between. Germline-derived CDR1 and CDR2 are SQVTM and ANQGSEA. DNA of the CDR3: TGCAGCGTTGAGTTAGGAGAGAAGCAGTTCTTC. It codes for CSVELGEKQFF.

A single count supports this clone. The DNA of the CDR3 is TGTGCCAGCAGTGTACAGCCTAGGCGAGGGTCCGAGCAGTACTTC. Translation: CASSVQPRRGSEQYF. The V gene is TRBV2, the J gene TRBJ2-7; D may be TRBD2 (5 bases). The CDR3 contains 15 residues. Germline values: CDR1 SNHLY, CDR2 FYNNEI. The V gene lost 4 bases and the J gene lost 6 bases, with 19 bases spanning the gap.

This clone has a single count. This sequence joins TRBV19 and TRBJ2-7; perhaps TRBD2 as D (5 bases). Germline V gene lookup returns CDR1 LNHDA and CDR2 SQIVND (reference sequence). The CDR3 has 15 amino acids. The V and J ends lost 2 bases and 0 bases respectively, with 11 bases between them. CDR3 nucleotides: TGTGCCAGTAGTATATCGGGATCTAGCTCCTACGAGCAGTACTTC. Its translation is CASSISGSSSYEQYF. Drawing the rest from reference TRBV19 and TRBJ2-7, the complete variable domain is DGGITQSPKYLFRKEGQNVTLSCEQNLNHDAMYWYRQDPGQGLRLIYYSQIVNDFQKGDIAEGYSVSREKKESFPLTVTSAQKNPTAFYLCASSISGSSSYEQYFGPGTRLTVT.

J is TRBJ2-7 and V is TRBV24-1, with D perhaps matching TRBD1 (5 bases). Germline V lookup: CDR1 KGHDR, CDR2 SFDVKD. Trimming stripped 4 bases from V and 7 bases from J, with 16 bases between. There are 14 residues in the CDR3. The DNA of the CDR3 is TGTGCCACCAGTGAAAGCAGGGTTTTCGGTGAGCAGTACTTC. Translation gives CATSESRVFGEQYF.

For the CDR3, the DNA is TGTGCCAGCACCCGAGGGGGTAATATGAACACTGAAGCTTTCTTT. Its translation is CASTRGGNMNTEAFF. The chain uses TRBV6-6 and TRBJ1-1; D possibly corresponds to TRBD1 (6 bases). This CDR3 spans 15 amino acids. V shed 7 bases and J shed 0 bases, with 15 bases lying between them. Germline V gives CDR1 MNHNY, CDR2 SVGAGI (reference sequence).

V gene TRBV15 combines with J gene TRBJ2-1; 16 positions match TRBD2. The CDR3 has 15 residues. V lost 5 bases to trimming and J lost 13 bases; unmatched junction nucleotides: 8. Looked up from germline, CDR1 is LNHNV and CDR2 is YYDKDF (reference sequence). The CDR3 reads CATSPGLAGGPNQFF. DNA for the CDR3: TGTGCCACCAGCCCGGGACTAGCGGGAGGGCCGAATCAGTTCTTC. The whole variable domain, remainder taken from reference TRBV15 and TRBJ2-1, is DAMVIQNPRYQVTQFGKPVTLSCSQTLNHNVMYWYQQKSSQAPKLLFHYYDKDFNNEADTPDNFQSRRPNTSFCFLDIRSPGLGDTAMYLCATSPGLAGGPNQFFGPGTRLTVL.

Only one count was recorded for this clone. The V call is TRBV3-1 (or the pseudogene TRBV3-2), the J call TRBJ1-6; D ambiguous. V lost 1 base and J 7 bases, leaving 11 bases between the germline ends. The CDR3 runs to 15 residues. The germline gives CDR1 LGHDT, CDR2 YNNKEL (reference sequence). The DNA for the CDR3 is TGTGCCAGCAGCCAAGCACAGACCCTAAATTCACCCCTCCACTTT. Translating gives CASSQAQTLNSPLHF.

The rearrangement uses TRBV3-1 (or the pseudogene TRBV3-2) and TRBJ1-2, with D unresolved. Trimming removed 0 bases at V and 4 bases at J, with 9 bases between. The CDR3 loop spans 14 amino acids. Per the germline V gene, CDR1 is LGHDT and CDR2 is YNNKEL (reference sequence). CDR3 sequence: CASSQDPQVYGYTF. In DNA, the CDR3 is TGTGCCAGCAGCCAAGATCCCCAGGTCTATGGCTACACCTTC.

A few counts support this clone. This chain joins TRBV3-1 (or the pseudogene TRBV3-2) and TRBJ1-6; 7 positions match TRBD1. V lost 1 base, J lost 7 bases, and 4 bases stayed unmatched. The CDR3 is 15 amino acids. The germline gives CDR1 LGHDT, CDR2 YNNKEL (reference sequence). The CDR3 nucleotides are TGTGCCAGCAGCCAAGCGGGCAGGGGGAATTCACCCCTCCACTTT. Protein sequence: CASSQAGRGNSPLHF.

The gene calls are TRBV21-1 and TRBJ1-3. TRBV21-1 is a pseudogene locus. The CDR3 covers 17 residues. The CDR3 DNA follows: TGTGCCAGCAGCAAAGACAAGGAGATCAGCTCTGGAAACACCATATATTTT. Encoded protein: CASSKDKEISSGNTIYF.

This clone was counted once. The chain joins TRBV10-3 to TRBJ2-5; TRBD1 agrees at 7 bases. Trimming removed 4 bases from V and 2 bases from J; junction bases left unmatched: 4. This CDR3 has 14 residues. Germline lookup yields CDR1 ENHRY and CDR2 SYGVKD. This chain's CDR3 is CAISGRQGQETQYF. In DNA, the CDR3 is TGTGCCATCAGTGGGCGACAGGGACAAGAGACCCAGTACTTC.